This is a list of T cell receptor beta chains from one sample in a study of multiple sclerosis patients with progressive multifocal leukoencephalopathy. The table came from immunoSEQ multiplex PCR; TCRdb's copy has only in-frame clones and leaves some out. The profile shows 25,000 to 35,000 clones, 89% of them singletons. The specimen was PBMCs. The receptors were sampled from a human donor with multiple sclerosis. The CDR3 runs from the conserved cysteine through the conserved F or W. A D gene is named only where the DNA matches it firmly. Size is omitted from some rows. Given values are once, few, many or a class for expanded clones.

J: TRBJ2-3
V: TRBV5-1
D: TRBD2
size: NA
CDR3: CASSPGRAGADTQYF
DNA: TGCGCCAGCAGCCCCGGGAGAGCGGGAGCAGATACGCAGTATTTT

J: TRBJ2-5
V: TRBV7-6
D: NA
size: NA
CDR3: CASSLWQGETQYF
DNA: TGTGCCAGCAGCTTATGGCAGGGAGAGACCCAGTACTTC

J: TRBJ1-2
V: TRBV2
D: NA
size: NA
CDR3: CASSDVGTVYGYTF
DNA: TGTGCCAGCAGTGACGTCGGGACGGTCTATGGCTACACCTTC

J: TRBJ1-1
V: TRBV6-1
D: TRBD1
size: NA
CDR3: CANQGGPNTEAFF
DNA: TGTGCCAATCAAGGGGGCCCAAACACTGAAGCTTTCTTT

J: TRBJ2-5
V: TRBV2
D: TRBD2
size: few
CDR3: CASSGLAGAPETQYF
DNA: TGTGCCAGCAGTGGGCTAGCGGGAGCCCCAGAGACCCAGTACTTC

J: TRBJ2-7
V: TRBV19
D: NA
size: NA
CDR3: CASSVGYEQYF
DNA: TGTGCCAGTAGTGTGGGCTACGAGCAGTACTTC

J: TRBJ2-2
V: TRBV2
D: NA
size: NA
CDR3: CASSFGMLWGDTGELFF
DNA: TGTGCCAGCAGTTTTGGGATGCTCTGGGGGGACACCGGGGAGCTGTTTTTT

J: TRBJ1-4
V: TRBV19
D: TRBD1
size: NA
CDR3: CASSMTGTGVEKLFF
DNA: TGTGCCAGTAGTATGACCGGGACAGGGGTTGAAAAACTGTTTTTT

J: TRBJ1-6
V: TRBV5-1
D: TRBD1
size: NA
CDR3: CASSPGQGFTLHF
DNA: TGCGCCAGCAGCCCGGGACAGGGATTTACCCTCCACTTT

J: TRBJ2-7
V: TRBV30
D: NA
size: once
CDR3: CAWSVRDYEQYF
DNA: TGTGCCTGGAGTGTCAGGGACTACGAGCAGTACTTC

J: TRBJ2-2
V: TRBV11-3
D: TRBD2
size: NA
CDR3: CASSLAGGTGELFF
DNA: TGTGCCAGCAGCTTAGCGGGGGGCACCGGGGAGCTGTTTTTT

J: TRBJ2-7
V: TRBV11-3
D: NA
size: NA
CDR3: CASSLGQGSREQYF
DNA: TGTGCCAGCAGCTTAGGGCAGGGGTCACGCGAGCAGTACTTC